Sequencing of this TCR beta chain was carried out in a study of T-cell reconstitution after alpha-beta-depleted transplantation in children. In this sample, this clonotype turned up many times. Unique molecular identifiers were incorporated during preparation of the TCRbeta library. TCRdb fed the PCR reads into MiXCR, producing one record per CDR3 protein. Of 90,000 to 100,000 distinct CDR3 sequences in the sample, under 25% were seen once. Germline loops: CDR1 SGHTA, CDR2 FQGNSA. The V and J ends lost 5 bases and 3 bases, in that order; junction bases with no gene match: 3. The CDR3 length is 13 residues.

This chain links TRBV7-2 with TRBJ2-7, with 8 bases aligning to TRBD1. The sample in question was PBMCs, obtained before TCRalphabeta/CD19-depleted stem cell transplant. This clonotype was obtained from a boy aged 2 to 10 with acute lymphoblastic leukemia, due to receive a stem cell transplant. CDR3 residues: CASSPTGGYEQYF. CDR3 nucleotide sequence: TGTGCCAGCAGCCCTACAGGGGGCTACGAGCAGTACTTC.